A single sample is the source of the 14 T cell receptor beta chains below, sequenced in a study of T-cell memory formation after mild COVID-19. TCRdb reanalysed the 5' RACE reads using MiXCR and keeps one entry per CDR3 protein. The sample has just under 350,000 distinct CDR3 sequences, around 13% seen once. Sequences were obtained from PBMCs or a T cell subset sorted from them (not recorded which). All receptors derive from a man younger than 30 who had mild COVID-19 (a few samples of this study predate the infection). Cell type and time point are not known.

The chain is built from TRBV28 and TRBJ1-6; D may be TRBD1 (5 bases). From germline, CDR1 is MDHEN and CDR2 SYDVKM. The CDR3 consists of 16 residues. V was cut by 6 bases and J by 9 bases, with 21 bases left in between. The CDR3 spells CASSGGAGEWRSPLHF. In nucleotides, the CDR3 is TGTGCCAGCAGCGGAGGCGCGGGGGAGTGGCGTTCACCCCTCCACTTT.

The CDR3 DNA is TGCAGTGCTACAGGGGGAGGAAACACCATATATTTT. It encodes CSATGGGNTIYF. V gene TRBV20-1 combines with J gene TRBJ1-3; the match to TRBD1 covers 7 bases. CDR1 is DFQATT and CDR2 is SNEGSKA in the germline V gene (reference sequence). The CDR3 is 12 amino acids. After removal of 4 bases from V and 4 bases from J, the junction contained 1 base not matched to a gene.

This chain links TRBV4-1 with TRBJ1-6; D unclear. Per germline, CDR1 MGHRA and CDR2 YSYEKL. Between the trimmed V and J ends, which lost 7 bases and 14 bases, there was a span of 18 bases. The CDR3 runs to 13 residues. This chain's CDR3 is CASKYPSYGSLHF. CDR3 in DNA: TGCGCCAGCAAATACCCGTCATACGGCTCCCTCCACTTT.

The rearrangement links TRBV2 to TRBJ2-5; TRBD1 is a possible D gene (6 bases). Germline-derived CDR1 and CDR2 are SNHLY and FYNNEI. This CDR3 has 12 amino acids. Trimming took off 6 bases at V and 4 bases at J, with 9 bases between the two ends. CDR3: CASRADRETQYF. The DNA of the CDR3 is TGTGCCAGCAGGGCGGACAGAGAGACCCAGTACTTC.

This clonotype was observed many times. V and J are TRBV19 and TRBJ1-5; TRBD1 matches 7 bases. V trimming: 6 bases; J trimming: 4 bases; junction bases outside the gene matches: 6. The CDR3 runs to 14 residues. Germline loops: CDR1 LNHDA, CDR2 SQIVND (reference sequence). The CDR3 sequence is CASSPGGRNQPQHF. CDR3 sequence (DNA): TGTGCCAGTAGCCCAGGGGGAAGAAATCAGCCCCAGCATTTT.

The rearrangement joins TRBV2 to TRBJ2-1; TRBD2 is a possible D gene (7 bases). This CDR3 has 14 residues. Per germline, CDR1 SNHLY and CDR2 FYNNEI. V dropped 6 bases and J dropped 8 bases, with 17 bases sitting between them. The CDR3 loop is CASSLTGGVDEQFF. DNA for the CDR3: TGTGCCAGCAGCCTAACGGGGGGCGTCGATGAGCAGTTCTTC.

The chain has TRBV4-2 and TRBJ2-2; D is unclear. CDR1 LGHNA and CDR2 YNFKEQ come from the germline V gene. This CDR3 has 14 residues. With 1 base removed from V and 5 bases from J, the gap between germline ends came to 8 bases. The CDR3 reads CASSQGFGTGELFF. The CDR3, as DNA: TGTGCCAGCAGCCAAGGATTCGGGACCGGGGAGCTGTTTTTT.

This clonotype has just a few counts. This chain uses TRBV6-2 or TRBV6-3 with TRBJ2-1; 9 positions agree with TRBD2. Looked up from germline, CDR1 is MNHEY and CDR2 is SVGEGT. The CDR3 runs to 14 residues. J lost 3 bases, V lost 4 bases, and 1 base had no gene match. CDR3 DNA: TGTGCCAGCAGTTTTAGCGGGGGCTACAATGAGCAGTTCTTC. The encoded protein is CASSFSGGYNEQFF.

This sequence joins TRBV5-1 and TRBJ1-4, with D unclear. CDR3 length: 17 residues. Germline V gene sequence: CDR1 SGHRS, CDR2 YFSETQ. Trimming shortened V by 0 bases and J by 0 bases, and 12 bases separated the two germline ends. For the CDR3, the DNA is TGCGCCAGCAGCTTGGGTACAGACTTTGCAACTAATGAAAAACTGTTTTTT. This codes for CASSLGTDFATNEKLFF.

This clonotype has more than one count but fewer than ten. This chain links TRBV12-3 or TRBV12-4 with TRBJ2-1; the D gene is possibly TRBD1 (6 bases). V was cut by 3 bases and J by 7 bases, with 16 bases left in between. The CDR3 runs 15 residues. The CDR3 sequence is CASSFYGRGRNEQFF. CDR3 in DNA: TGTGCCAGCAGTTTTTATGGCAGGGGAAGGAATGAGCAGTTCTTC.

V and J are TRBV4-1 and TRBJ1-4, with a tentative D call TRBD1 (6 bases). From germline, CDR1 is MGHRA and CDR2 YSYEKL. CDR3 size: 15 residues. Trimming pared 5 bases from V and 4 bases from J, leaving 14 bases between. CDR3 nucleotides: TGCGCCAGCAGCGACCAACAGGGAGATAATGAAAAACTGTTTTTT. It yields the protein CASSDQQGDNEKLFF.

In this sample, this clonotype turned up many times. The V gene is TRBV4-3, the J gene TRBJ2-3, with D perhaps TRBD1 (5 bases). V lost 1 base and J lost 1, with 9 bases in between. This CDR3 is built from 15 residues. Germline-derived CDR1 and CDR2 are LGHNA and YSLEER. The CDR3 bases are TGCGCCAGCAGCCAAGTTACAGGCCGCACAGATACGCAGTATTTT. Encoded protein: CASSQVTGRTDTQYF.

J is TRBJ2-7 and V is TRBV7-2; D is undetermined. Trimming took 1 base from V and 6 from J, leaving 7 bases between them. The germline V gene encodes CDR1 SGHTA and CDR2 FQGNSA. CDR3 size: 12 residues. CDR3 sequence reads: CASSLGPGEQYF. CDR3 DNA sequence: TGTGCCAGCAGCTTAGGGCCCGGCGAGCAGTACTTC.

This chain uses TRBV5-1 with TRBJ1-1, with D maybe TRBD1 (6 bases). Germline CDR1 is SGHRS and CDR2 is YFSETQ. This CDR3 spans 12 amino acids. Trimming left V 0 bases short and J 11 bases short, with 11 bases between. CDR3 DNA: TGCGCCAGCAGCTTGGAGTCGGGGGGCGCTTTCTTT. Translation gives CASSLESGGAFF.